A selection of T cell receptor beta chains follows, all from one sample in a study of T cell repertoires in cytomegalovirus infection. These TCRs are of unknown antigen specificity. MiXCR, run by TCRdb on the reads, gives a single entry per CDR3 protein. The repertoire holds hundreds of thousands of distinct CDR3 sequences, with around a third as singletons. Sample: cultured CD8+ T cells from PBMCs, taken from culture after CMV antigen stimulation. These TCRs come from a human donor in good health (CMV status not recorded). Some clones in this sample may be carry-over from other donors' samples. The CDR3 runs from the conserved cysteine through the conserved F or W. D genes are given only for firm matches. The size entry is marked missing in some rows and otherwise reads once, few, many or a size class.

TRBD2	many	TRBV7-2	TRBJ2-3	TGTGCCAGCAGCCGGACTAGCGGGGGTTCAGATACGCAGTATTTT	CASSRTSGGSDTQYF
.	few	TRBV27	TRBJ1-1	TGTGCCAGCAGGCAGTCCTTGAACACTGAAGCTTTCTTT	CASRQSLNTEAFF
.	few	TRBV5-1	TRBJ2-1	TGCGCCAGCGGGCCCGGGGGCCCTTCGGAGCAGTTCTTC	CASGPGGPSEQFF
.	.	TRBV28	TRBJ2-2	TGTGCCAGCAGTTTAGAGAGTATGTCTAGCCCGATCACCGGGGAGCTGTTTTTT	CASSLESMSSPITGELFF
TRBD1	.	TRBV7-6	TRBJ1-5	TGTGCCAGCAGCGGCCCAGGGGGACAGCCCCAGCATTTT	CASSGPGGQPQHF
TRBD1	.	TRBV11-3	TRBJ2-2	TGTGCCAGCAGCCTTTCGGGACAGGGAGGCGGGGAGCTGTTTTTT	CASSLSGQGGGELFF
.	few	TRBV4-1	TRBJ1-6	TGCGCCAGCAGCCAAGACCGGCCAGCTAATTCACCCCTCCACTTT	CASSQDRPANSPLHF
.	few	TRBV7-2	TRBJ1-1	TGTGCCAGCAGCTTAAGCTGGGCAGGGGAAGCTTTCTTT	CASSLSWAGEAFF
TRBD2	few	TRBV7-9	TRBJ2-1	TGTGCCAGCACGTTCCTAGCGGTCTCCTACAATGAGCAGTTCTTC	CASTFLAVSYNEQFF
TRBD1	.	TRBV27	TRBJ2-7	TGCGCCAGCAGCTTGTCTTCAGGGGGCTACGAGCAGTACTTC	CASSLSSGGYEQYF
.	.	TRBV6-5	TRBJ2-3	TGTGCCAGCAGTTACGCTGACAGCACAGATACGCAGTATTTT	CASSYADSTDTQYF
.	.	TRBV10-3	TRBJ1-2	TGTGCCATCAGTGAGTCTTACAGGGCCGGCTACACCTTC	CAISESYRAGYTF
.	.	TRBV4-2	TRBJ2-3	TGTGCCAGCAGCCAAGTGATCGGTGGATCTAGCACAGATACGCAGTATTTT	CASSQVIGGSSTDTQYF
.	.	TRBV27	TRBJ1-5	TGTGCCAGCAGTTTCGGCAGGGGATTCAATCAGCCCCAGCATTTT	CASSFGRGFNQPQHF
TRBD1	few	TRBV20-1	TRBJ1-2	TGCAGTGCCCCGGACAGGGCTCCCTATGGCTACACCTTC	CSAPDRAPYGYTF
.	.	TRBV3-1	TRBJ1-2	TGTGCAAGCAAGAATTTCGGAAAGGACCTAGGATATGGCTACACCTTC	CASKNFGKDLGYGYTF
TRBD1	once	TRBV20-1	TRBJ1-1	TGCAGTGCTAGTGGTAACACAGGGGTGGACACTGAAGCTTTCTTT	CSASGNTGVDTEAFF
.	.	TRBV5-4	TRBJ1-4	TGTGCCAGCAGCTCGTATGTCATCGGAAGAGGGCGCGATAATGAAAAACTGTTTTTT	CASSSYVIGRGRDNEKLFF
TRBD2	.	TRBV7-3	TRBJ2-2	TGTGCCAACAGTCCAGCAACCGGACTAGATGCCGGGGAGCTGTTTTTT	CANSPATGLDAGELFF
TRBD2	few	TRBV7-6	TRBJ2-1	TGTGCCAGCAGCTTAGCGACAGGGACTAGCGGGGGTAGCTCCTACAATGAGCAGTTCTTC	CASSLATGTSGGSSYNEQFF
.	.	TRBV6-5	TRBJ2-7	TGTGCCAGCAGTTACGACGGGCTGGGCTACGAGCAGTACTTC	CASSYDGLGYEQYF
.	.	TRBV15	TRBJ2-3	TGTGCCACCAGCAGGGGACGGGGGCTGGTGGATGCGCAGTATTTT	CATSRGRGLVDAQYF
.	.	TRBV27	TRBJ1-1	TGTGCCAGCAGTCCCCTGCTAGGGTTGAACACTGAAGCTCTCTTT	CASSPLLGLNTEALF
TRBD2	few	TRBV6-1	TRBJ2-7	TGTGCCAGCAGTGAAAGTGAGGGACTAGCGCCCTACGAGCAGTACTTC	CASSESEGLAPYEQYF
.	.	TRBV6-1	TRBJ2-7	TGTGCCAGCAAAGGCAATATACCCTACGAGCAGTACTTC	CASKGNIPYEQYF
TRBD1	.	TRBV6-5	TRBJ1-6	TGTGCCAGCAAAAGAGACAGGGGCTTAAATTCACCCCTCCACTTT	CASKRDRGLNSPLHF
.	few	TRBV10-3	TRBJ1-5	TGTGCCATCAGTGAGTCGGGGAGGGTGGGGGATCAGCCCCAGCATTTT	CAISESGRVGDQPQHF
.	.	TRBV5-1	TRBJ2-2	TGCGCCAGCAGGGAGCGGGCGTTTTTGTCAGCCGGGGAGCTGTTTTTT	CASRERAFLSAGELFF
TRBD1	once	TRBV13	TRBJ2-3	TGTGCCAGCAGCTCCGAAGGGACAGGGGGCTTTAGTGGGGATACGCAGTATTTT	CASSSEGTGGFSGDTQYF
TRBD1	once	TRBV10-3	TRBJ1-5	TGTGCCATCAGAGGACAGGATAATCAGCCCCAGCATTTT	CAIRGQDNQPQHF
.	few	TRBV7-9	TRBJ1-2	TGTGCCAGCAGCTTAGAAGCGGTCGGGGGACATGGCTACACCTTC	CASSLEAVGGHGYTF
.	many	TRBV7-6	TRBJ2-5	TGTGCCAGCAGCTTAGAAATGAGGGTCAAGGGTGGAGAGACCCAGTACTTC	CASSLEMRVKGGETQYF
TRBD1	.	TRBV7-8	TRBJ2-4	TGTGCCAGCAGCCCACGACCGGACAGGGATGAAAACATTCAGTACTTC	CASSPRPDRDENIQYF
.	few	TRBV4-2	TRBJ1-1	TGTGCCAGCAGCCCGGGGGGGGGGTACACTGAAGCTTTCTTT	CASSPGGGYTEAFF
.	many	TRBV7-9	TRBJ1-1	TGTGCCAGCAGCTTTGGCCCGGGGTCCGAAGCTTTCTTT	CASSFGPGSEAFF
TRBD1	.	TRBV4-1	TRBJ2-7	TGCGCCAGCAGCCAAGTCCGGACAGGGACCTACGAGCAGTACTTC	CASSQVRTGTYEQYF
TRBD2	.	TRBV6-1	TRBJ2-1	TGTGCCAGCAGTGAGGGGACTAGCGGGGGGAGAGAGCAGTTCTTC	CASSEGTSGGREQFF
.	once	TRBV4-1	TRBJ2-5	TGCGCCAGCAGCCAATATAGGAGGGAAGAAGAGACCCAGTACTTC	CASSQYRREEETQYF
.	.	TRBV12-3/TRBV12-4	TRBJ1-2	TGTGCCAGCAGTTTTTCTAGACAGTATTATGGCTACACCTTC	CASSFSRQYYGYTF
TRBD1	.	TRBV7-9	TRBJ1-2	TGTGCCAACAGACATCGACAGGGGATGGATGGCTACACCTTC	CANRHRQGMDGYTF
TRBD1	.	TRBV18	TRBJ2-5	TGTGCCAGCTCAAACCCCGGGACAGGTTCACGAGAGACCCAGTACTTC	CASSNPGTGSRETQYF
.	.	TRBV20-1	TRBJ1-2	TGCAGTGCTAGAGGGACAGTTGGCTACACCTTC	CSARGTVGYTF